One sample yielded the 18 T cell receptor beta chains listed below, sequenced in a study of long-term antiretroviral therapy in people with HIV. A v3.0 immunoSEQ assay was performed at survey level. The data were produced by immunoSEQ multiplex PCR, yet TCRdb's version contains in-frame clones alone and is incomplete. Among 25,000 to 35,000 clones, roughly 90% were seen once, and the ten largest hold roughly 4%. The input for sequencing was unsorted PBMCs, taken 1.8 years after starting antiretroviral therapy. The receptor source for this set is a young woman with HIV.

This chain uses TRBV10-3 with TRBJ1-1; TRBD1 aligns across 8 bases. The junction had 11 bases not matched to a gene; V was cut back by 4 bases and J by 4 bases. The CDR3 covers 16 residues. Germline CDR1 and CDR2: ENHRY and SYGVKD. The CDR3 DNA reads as TGTGCCATCAGTGGATCAGGGGGCGGGCCGCTCACTGAAGCTTTCTTT. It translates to CAISGSGGGPLTEAFF.

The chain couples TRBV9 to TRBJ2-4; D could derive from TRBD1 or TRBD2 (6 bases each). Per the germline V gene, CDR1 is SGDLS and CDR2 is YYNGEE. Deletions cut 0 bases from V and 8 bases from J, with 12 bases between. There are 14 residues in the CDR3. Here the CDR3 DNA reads TGTGCCAGCAGCGTAGGGGGGCCGGGGGACATTCAGTACTTC. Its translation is CASSVGGPGDIQYF.

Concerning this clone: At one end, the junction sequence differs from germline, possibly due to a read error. The CDR3 reads CASSPGQGNHF. CDR3 nucleotide sequence: TGTGCCAGCAGCCCGGGACAGGGAAATCACTTC. The chain recombines TRBV11-2 with TRBJ1-2; TRBD1 matches at 9 bases. Germline V gene sequence: CDR1 SGHAT, CDR2 FQNNGV. The CDR3 has 11 residues.

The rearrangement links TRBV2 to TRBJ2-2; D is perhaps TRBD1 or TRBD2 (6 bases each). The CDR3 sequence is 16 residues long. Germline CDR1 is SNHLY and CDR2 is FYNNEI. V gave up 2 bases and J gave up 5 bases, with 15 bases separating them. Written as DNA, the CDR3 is TGTGCCAGCAGTGAAACGGGGGCAAAATGGACCGGGGAGCTGTTTTTT. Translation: CASSETGAKWTGELFF.

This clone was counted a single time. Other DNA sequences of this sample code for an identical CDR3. The DNA of the CDR3 is TGTGCCAGTAGTGCTAGCGGGAGTAGTTACGAGCAGTACTTC. Amino acids: CASSASGSSYEQYF. The V gene is TRBV19, the J gene TRBJ2-7, with TRBD2 matching 10 bases. Trimming took 5 bases from V and 4 from J; bases not matched to a gene: 5. Germline CDR1 and CDR2: LNHDA and SQIVND (reference sequence). The CDR3 consists of 14 residues.

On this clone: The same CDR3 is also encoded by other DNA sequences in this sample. The chain's CDR3 is CASSLGSTEAFF. The CDR3 DNA reads TGCGCCAGCAGCTTGGGTAGCACTGAAGCTTTCTTT. The chain links TRBV5-1 to TRBJ1-1; D is undetermined. The V gene lost 0 bases and the J gene lost 4 bases, with 4 bases spanning the gap. The CDR3 length is 12 residues. Germline V gene data show CDR1 as SGHRS and CDR2 as YFSETQ.

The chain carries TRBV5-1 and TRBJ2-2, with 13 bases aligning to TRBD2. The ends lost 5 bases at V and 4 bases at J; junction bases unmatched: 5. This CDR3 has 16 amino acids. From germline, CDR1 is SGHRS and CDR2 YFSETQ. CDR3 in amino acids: CASRPWTSGSTGELFF. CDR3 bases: TGCGCCAGCAGACCTTGGACTAGCGGGAGCACCGGGGAGCTGTTTTTT.

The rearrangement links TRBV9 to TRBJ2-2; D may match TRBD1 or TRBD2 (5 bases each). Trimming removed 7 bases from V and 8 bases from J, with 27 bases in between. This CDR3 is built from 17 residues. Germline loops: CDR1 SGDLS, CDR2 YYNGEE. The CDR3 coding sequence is TGTGCCAGCTCTCTGTCCGGGACCACCGTTAACTTGGGGGAGCTGTTTTTT. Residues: CASSLSGTTVNLGELFF.

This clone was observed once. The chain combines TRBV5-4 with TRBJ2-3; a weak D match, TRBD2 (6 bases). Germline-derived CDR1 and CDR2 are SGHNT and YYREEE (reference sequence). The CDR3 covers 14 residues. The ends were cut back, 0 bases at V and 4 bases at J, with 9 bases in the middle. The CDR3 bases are TGTGCCAGCAGCTTGGTAGGGAGGTCAGATACGCAGTATTTT. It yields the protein CASSLVGRSDTQYF. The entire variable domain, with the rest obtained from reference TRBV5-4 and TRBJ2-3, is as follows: ETGVTQSPTHLIKTRGQQVTLRCSSQSGHNTVSWYQQALGQGPQFIFQYYREEENGRGNFPPRFSGLQFPNYSSELNVNALELDDSALYLCASSLVGRSDTQYFGPGTRLTVL.

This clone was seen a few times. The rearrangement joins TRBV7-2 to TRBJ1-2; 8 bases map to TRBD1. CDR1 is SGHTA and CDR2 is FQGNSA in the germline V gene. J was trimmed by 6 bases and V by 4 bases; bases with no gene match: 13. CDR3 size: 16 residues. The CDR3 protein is CASSSKDRAVSDGYTF. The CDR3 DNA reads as TGTGCCAGCAGCTCAAAGGACAGGGCAGTTTCGGATGGCTACACCTTC.

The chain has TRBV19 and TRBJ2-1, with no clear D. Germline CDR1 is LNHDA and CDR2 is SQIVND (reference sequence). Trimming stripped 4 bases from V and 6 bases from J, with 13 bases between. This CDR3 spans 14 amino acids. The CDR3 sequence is CASSTDYVFNEQFF. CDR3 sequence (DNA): TGTGCCAGTAGTACGGATTACGTATTCAATGAGCAGTTCTTC. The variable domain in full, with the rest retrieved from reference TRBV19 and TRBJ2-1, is DGGITQSPKYLFRKEGQNVTLSCEQNLNHDAMYWYRQDPGQGLRLIYYSQIVNDFQKGDIAEGYSVSREKKESFPLTVTSAQKNPTAFYLCASSTDYVFNEQFFGPGTRLTVL.

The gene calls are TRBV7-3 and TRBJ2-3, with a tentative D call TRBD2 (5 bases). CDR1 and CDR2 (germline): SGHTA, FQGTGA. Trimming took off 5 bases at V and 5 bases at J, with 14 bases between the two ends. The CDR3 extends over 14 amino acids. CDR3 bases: TGTGCCAGCAGCCCCCGGGATAAGGTAGATACGCAGTATTTT. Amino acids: CASSPRDKVDTQYF.

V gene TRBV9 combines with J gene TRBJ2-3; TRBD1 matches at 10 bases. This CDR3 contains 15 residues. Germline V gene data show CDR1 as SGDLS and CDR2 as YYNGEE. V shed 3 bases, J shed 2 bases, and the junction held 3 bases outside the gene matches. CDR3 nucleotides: TGTGCCAGCAGCGGACAGGGGGCGTTCACAGATACGCAGTATTTT. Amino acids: CASSGQGAFTDTQYF.

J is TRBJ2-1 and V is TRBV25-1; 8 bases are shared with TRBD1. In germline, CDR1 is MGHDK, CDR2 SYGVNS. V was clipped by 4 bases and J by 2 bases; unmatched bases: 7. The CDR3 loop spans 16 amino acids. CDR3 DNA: TGTGCCAGCAGTGGCCGGGGGACAGGACCCTACAATGAGCAGTTCTTC. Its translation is CASSGRGTGPYNEQFF.

As DNA, the CDR3 is TGTGCCATCAGTGAGCCTTCCGTGGGGCAGGGAGCCAAAAACATTCAGTACTTC. This gives the protein CAISEPSVGQGAKNIQYF. The chain has TRBV10-3 and TRBJ2-4; D is perhaps TRBD1 (5 bases). CDR3 size: 18 residues. V dropped 2 bases and J dropped 0 bases, with 17 bases sitting between them. Germline loops: CDR1 ENHRY, CDR2 SYGVKD.

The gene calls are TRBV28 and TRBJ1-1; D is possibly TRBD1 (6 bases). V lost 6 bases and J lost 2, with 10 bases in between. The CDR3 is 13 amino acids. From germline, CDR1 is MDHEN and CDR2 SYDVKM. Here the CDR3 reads CASSEGGNTEAFF. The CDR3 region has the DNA TGTGCCAGCAGCGAAGGGGGTAACACTGAAGCTTTCTTT.

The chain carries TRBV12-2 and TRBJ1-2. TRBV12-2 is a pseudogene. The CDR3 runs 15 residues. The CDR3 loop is CASRLSRGDNYGYTF. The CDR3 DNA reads TGTGCAAGTCGCTTATCGCGGGGAGACAACTATGGCTACACCTTC.

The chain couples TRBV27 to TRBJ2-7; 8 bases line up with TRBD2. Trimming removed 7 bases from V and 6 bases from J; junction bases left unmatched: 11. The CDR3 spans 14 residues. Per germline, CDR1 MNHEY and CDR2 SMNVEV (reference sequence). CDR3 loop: CASTPGQAGGEQYF. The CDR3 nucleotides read TGTGCCAGCACCCCGGGGCAGGCGGGAGGCGAGCAGTACTTC.